What follows is one TCR beta chain and its context. Its specific antigen is unknown. The record has no base qualities; no much larger clone is one base away. The sample comes from a study of blood T cell repertoires in COVID-19 (TCRdb year 2020). For the study in its entirety: Samples covering the acute and convalescent phases of COVID-19 were provided by collaborators in the United States, Italy and Spain. The material from the prospective study consisted of cDNA or gDNA derived from T cells, B-cell-depleted T cells, or PBMCs. The dataset comprised deeply sampled blood TCRbeta repertoires from subjects exposed to, actively infected with, or recovered from COVID-19. The repertoires were released in a freely available public database meant as a resource for research on the immune response to SARS-CoV-2. Samples came from the ongoing ImmuneRACE study (first 160 participants) plus 1,254 subjects from 6 global collaborators. The sample metadata nearly always contained a de-identified subject ID, COVID-19 status, age in years and sex. Where available, HLA class I and class II types were obtained from metadata supplied by the sample provider rather than from assay-based typing. The research as a whole found: How much clinical and demographic metadata was included differed by source and by participant, and the metadata was provided uncurated.

Whole blood was collected in K2EDTA tubes by collaborating institutions according to the institutions' own protocols. Collaborator samples were shipped for TCRbeta analysis as frozen whole blood, isolated PBMCs, or DNA extracted from either sample type. The immunoSEQ Assay, a bias-controlled multiplex PCR, was used to amplify TCRbeta CDR3 regions from genomic DNA. As for the authors' bioinformatics: The number of nucleated cells in each sample was estimated by amplification of reference gene primers within the assay. Sequence reads were collapsed and filtered to measure the absolute abundance of every unique TCRbeta CDR3 rearrangement. Productive Simpson clonality was computed per sample as the square root of Simpson's diversity index over productive rearrangements. The immuneACCESS repertoire file appears here via TCRdb, limited to in-frame rearrangements. These files lack a portion of the clones; in checked studies, under half of the deficit traces to unresolved V genes, and the cause of the others is not known. The D gene and trimming were derived from the DNA, and the V and J assignments and clone size from that table. The sample yields about 58,000 clones; around 85% were counted once. In total, the top ten clones hold roughly 8% of the sample.

Reading from cysteine to phenylalanine, the CDR3 counts 17 amino acids. Only the CDR3 DNA stays, 51 bases, in frame from base 1. V trim: 5 bases; J trim: 5 bases; unmatched bases: 9. The germline V gene provides CDR1 MNHEY and CDR2 SVGEGT. The source of this sequence is a woman in her sixties or seventies with active COVID-19. Sequenced: peripheral blood. The chain joins TRBV6-2 or TRBV6-3 to TRBJ2-5; TRBD2 matches 15 bases in the middle. The nucleotides are TGTGCCAGCAGTAGGACTAGCGGGAGGGCCCGTGGGGAGACCCAGTACTTC. Its protein is CASSRTSGRARGETQYF.